This T cell receptor beta chain stems from a study of somatic mutations in cytotoxic T cells in rheumatoid arthritis. Study context: Peripheral blood samples of around 30 ml EDTA were taken from patients directly after diagnosis and before treatment. Selected populations of V beta antibody-stained T cells underwent flow sorting at nearly 100% purity; these encompassed V beta1+ cells subjected to TCRB sequencing.

Trimming took off 8 bases at V and 6 bases at J, with 11 bases between the two ends. The CDR3 is made up of 12 amino acids. The germline CDR1 and CDR2 sequences are MNHEY and SVGAGI. Methods used by the authors: In patients, CD8+ clones bigger than 1% rarely had the same sequence as a published virus-specific TCRB. The repertoire was sequenced with immunoSEQ multiplex PCR; TCRdb's copy has only in-frame clones and lacks some. That table gives V, J and clone size, and the DNA gave D and trimming. The sample lists 9,000 to 13,000 clones; around 81% were seen once. This clone was seen only once. What was sequenced was CD8+ T cells sorted from blood. This TCR came from an adult with rheumatoid arthritis. This sequence joins TRBV6-5 and TRBJ2-1; possible D gene TRBD1, 5 bases. CDR3 amino acids: CASAQGPNEQFF. The CDR3 DNA reads TGTGCCAGCGCCCAGGGTCCCAATGAGCAGTTCTTC.